The rows below give T cell receptor beta chains drawn from one sample of a study of identical twins. MiXCR, run by TCRdb on the 5' RACE reads, gives a single entry per CDR3 protein. The table records about 210,000 distinct CDR3 sequences, less than 10% of them present only once. Sequencing used memory (CD45RO+) T cells sorted from blood. These receptors originate from a woman under 30 in good health. Both conserved end residues are part of each CDR3. Each record gives: J gene, clone size, V gene, D gene, CDR3 protein, CDR3 DNA. A D gene is named only where the DNA matches it firmly. Clone size is stated in some rows and not others, as once, few, many or a class when expanded.

J gene: TRBJ2-5; clone size: few; V gene: TRBV20-1; D gene: TRBD2; CDR3 protein: CSAGVGGSETQYF; CDR3 DNA: TGCAGTGCGGGGGTGGGGGGGTCAGAGACCCAGTACTTC
J gene: TRBJ2-7; clone size: few; V gene: TRBV5-4; D gene: TRBD2; CDR3 protein: CASSLSIGLAGVYEQYF; CDR3 DNA: TGTGCCAGCAGCCTGTCTATCGGACTAGCGGGCGTCTACGAGCAGTACTTC
J gene: TRBJ2-2; clone size: few; V gene: TRBV6-1; D gene: TRBD2; CDR3 protein: CASRPAASSGGGPGELFF; CDR3 DNA: TGTGCCAGCAGACCCGCCGCCTCTAGCGGGGGGGGTCCCGGGGAGCTGTTTTTT
J gene: TRBJ2-5; clone size: -; V gene: TRBV29-1; D gene: TRBD2; CDR3 protein: CSVKSSGSFWETQYF; CDR3 DNA: TGCAGCGTTAAGTCTAGCGGGAGTTTCTGGGAGACCCAGTACTTC
J gene: TRBJ2-2; clone size: many; V gene: TRBV30; D gene: TRBD2; CDR3 protein: CAWSPLGGSTGELFF; CDR3 DNA: TGTGCCTGGAGTCCCCTCGGCGGGAGTACCGGGGAGCTGTTTTTT
J gene: TRBJ2-3; clone size: many; V gene: TRBV20-1; D gene: -; CDR3 protein: CSAGQGGASADTQYF; CDR3 DNA: TGCAGTGCTGGACAGGGAGGGGCAAGTGCAGATACGCAGTATTTT
J gene: TRBJ2-2; clone size: -; V gene: TRBV6-1; D gene: TRBD1; CDR3 protein: CASSTPGTGGKTELFF; CDR3 DNA: TGTGCCAGCTCTACCCCCGGGACAGGGGGCAAAACGGAGCTGTTTTTT
J gene: TRBJ2-3; clone size: many; V gene: TRBV14; D gene: -; CDR3 protein: CASSPRNTDTQYF; CDR3 DNA: TGTGCCAGCAGCCCTAGAAATACAGATACGCAGTATTTT
J gene: TRBJ2-1; clone size: many; V gene: TRBV2; D gene: -; CDR3 protein: CASSQSGLSYNEQFF; CDR3 DNA: TGTGCCAGCAGCCAAAGCGGGCTTTCCTACAATGAGCAGTTCTTC
J gene: TRBJ1-2; clone size: few; V gene: TRBV27; D gene: TRBD1; CDR3 protein: CASSLSGQGSPFF; CDR3 DNA: TGTGCCAGCAGTTTGTCGGGACAGGGGAGTCCCTTCTTC
J gene: TRBJ2-5; clone size: many; V gene: TRBV7-2; D gene: -; CDR3 protein: CASSRRGGTTQGAQYF; CDR3 DNA: TGTGCCAGCAGTCGAAGAGGGGGGACCACTCAAGGGGCCCAGTACTTC
J gene: TRBJ1-1; clone size: many; V gene: TRBV12-3/TRBV12-4; D gene: -; CDR3 protein: CASSLRWGAQTEAFF; CDR3 DNA: TGTGCCAGCAGTTTACGTTGGGGGGCGCAAACTGAAGCTTTCTTT
J gene: TRBJ2-1; clone size: many; V gene: TRBV2; D gene: -; CDR3 protein: CASSEYAEQFF; CDR3 DNA: TGTGCCAGCAGTGAATACGCTGAGCAGTTCTTC
J gene: TRBJ2-1; clone size: -; V gene: TRBV12-3/TRBV12-4; D gene: -; CDR3 protein: CASSLSQGGKFNEQFF; CDR3 DNA: TGTGCCAGCAGTTTGAGTCAGGGGGGCAAATTTAATGAGCAGTTCTTC
J gene: TRBJ2-7; clone size: few; V gene: TRBV3-1; D gene: -; CDR3 protein: CASSQAVSNEQYF; CDR3 DNA: TGTGCCAGCAGCCAAGCTGTCTCAAACGAGCAGTACTTC
J gene: TRBJ2-7; clone size: few; V gene: TRBV20-1; D gene: -; CDR3 protein: CSANQRGSYEQYF; CDR3 DNA: TGCAGTGCCAACCAACGGGGATCCTACGAGCAGTACTTC
J gene: TRBJ2-3; clone size: -; V gene: TRBV20-1; D gene: TRBD1; CDR3 protein: CSAREPGQGAYTQYF; CDR3 DNA: TGCAGTGCTAGAGAACCGGGACAGGGCGCTTATACGCAGTATTTT
J gene: TRBJ1-1; clone size: -; V gene: TRBV10-2; D gene: -; CDR3 protein: CASSELGREAFF; CDR3 DNA: TGCGCCAGCAGTGAATTGGGACGGGAAGCTTTCTTT
J gene: TRBJ1-2; clone size: many; V gene: TRBV5-1; D gene: TRBD1; CDR3 protein: CASSLRQGAFYGYTF; CDR3 DNA: TGCGCCAGCAGCCTCAGACAGGGCGCGTTCTATGGCTACACCTTC
J gene: TRBJ1-1; clone size: -; V gene: TRBV5-1; D gene: -; CDR3 protein: CASSPGRVNEAFF; CDR3 DNA: TGCGCCAGCAGCCCGGGAAGGGTTAATGAAGCTTTCTTT
J gene: TRBJ1-2; clone size: -; V gene: TRBV27; D gene: -; CDR3 protein: CASSTGADGYTF; CDR3 DNA: TGTGCCAGCAGTACCGGGGCGGATGGCTACACCTTC
J gene: TRBJ2-4; clone size: few; V gene: TRBV27; D gene: -; CDR3 protein: CASSLSPGHLIQYF; CDR3 DNA: TGTGCCAGCAGTTTATCCCCGGGACATCTCATTCAGTACTTC
J gene: TRBJ2-5; clone size: few; V gene: TRBV29-1; D gene: -; CDR3 protein: CSVEPDRKETQYF; CDR3 DNA: TGCAGCGTTGAACCGGATCGGAAAGAGACCCAGTACTTC
J gene: TRBJ2-2; clone size: few; V gene: TRBV27; D gene: -; CDR3 protein: CASSLILGLNTGELFF; CDR3 DNA: TGTGCCAGCAGTTTAATCTTAGGACTAAACACCGGGGAGCTGTTTTTT
J gene: TRBJ2-6; clone size: many; V gene: TRBV11-2; D gene: TRBD1; CDR3 protein: CASSSYKTGGTPSGANVLTF; CDR3 DNA: TGTGCCAGCAGCTCGTATAAGACAGGGGGAACTCCCTCTGGGGCCAACGTCCTGACTTTC
J gene: TRBJ2-3; clone size: -; V gene: TRBV30; D gene: -; CDR3 protein: CAWSAPSYTQYF; CDR3 DNA: TGTGCCTGGAGTGCCCCTTCATATACGCAGTATTTT
J gene: TRBJ1-5; clone size: many; V gene: TRBV10-3; D gene: -; CDR3 protein: CAISESNQPQHF; CDR3 DNA: TGTGCCATCAGTGAGTCGAATCAGCCCCAGCATTTT
J gene: TRBJ1-1; clone size: few; V gene: TRBV6-2/TRBV6-3; D gene: -; CDR3 protein: CASRVQASMNTEAFF; CDR3 DNA: TGTGCCAGCAGGGTACAGGCAAGTATGAACACTGAAGCTTTCTTT
J gene: TRBJ1-2; clone size: many; V gene: TRBV2; D gene: -; CDR3 protein: CASRRAASNYGYTF; CDR3 DNA: TGTGCCAGCCGAAGAGCGGCCTCTAACTATGGCTACACCTTC
J gene: TRBJ2-2; clone size: -; V gene: TRBV6-2/TRBV6-3; D gene: -; CDR3 protein: CASSYRVGRGGGELFF; CDR3 DNA: TGTGCCAGCAGTTACCGCGTTGGACGAGGGGGCGGGGAGCTGTTTTTT
J gene: TRBJ1-1; clone size: many; V gene: TRBV29-1; D gene: -; CDR3 protein: CSVDQGGNTEAFF; CDR3 DNA: TGCAGCGTTGATCAAGGAGGGAACACTGAAGCTTTCTTT
J gene: TRBJ2-1; clone size: many; V gene: TRBV10-1; D gene: -; CDR3 protein: CASSESLATYNEQFF; CDR3 DNA: TGCGCCAGCAGTGAGTCCCTAGCGACCTACAATGAGCAGTTCTTC
J gene: TRBJ1-2; clone size: few; V gene: TRBV15; D gene: TRBD1; CDR3 protein: CATTKGQINYGYTF; CDR3 DNA: TGTGCCACCACTAAGGGACAGATAAACTATGGCTACACCTTC
J gene: TRBJ1-1; clone size: many; V gene: TRBV6-2/TRBV6-3; D gene: -; CDR3 protein: CASSYWDDTEAFF; CDR3 DNA: TGTGCCAGCAGTTACTGGGACGACACTGAAGCTTTCTTT
J gene: TRBJ2-4; clone size: many; V gene: TRBV20-1; D gene: TRBD1; CDR3 protein: CSAHPTGTGWAF; CDR3 DNA: TGCAGTGCTCATCCGACCGGGACAGGGTGGGCCTTC
J gene: TRBJ1-2; clone size: -; V gene: TRBV6-5; D gene: -; CDR3 protein: CASSYSLANYGYTF; CDR3 DNA: TGTGCCAGCAGTTACTCGTTAGCTAACTATGGCTACACCTTC
J gene: TRBJ2-3; clone size: many; V gene: TRBV15; D gene: -; CDR3 protein: CATSRDKEITDTQYF; CDR3 DNA: TGTGCCACCAGCAGAGATAAGGAGATCACAGATACGCAGTATTTT
J gene: TRBJ2-2; clone size: -; V gene: TRBV30; D gene: -; CDR3 protein: CAWSVVTNTGELFF; CDR3 DNA: TGTGCCTGGAGTGTTGTGACCAACACCGGGGAGCTGTTTTTT
J gene: TRBJ2-3; clone size: -; V gene: TRBV20-1; D gene: -; CDR3 protein: CSARDIRSTDTQYF; CDR3 DNA: TGCAGTGCCAGGGACATCCGGAGCACAGATACGCAGTATTTT
J gene: TRBJ2-5; clone size: few; V gene: TRBV10-3; D gene: -; CDR3 protein: CAISVGRAGSVFETQYF; CDR3 DNA: TGTGCCATCAGTGTTGGACGCGCGGGTTCGGTCTTCGAGACCCAGTACTTC
J gene: TRBJ1-5; clone size: few; V gene: TRBV20-1; D gene: TRBD1; CDR3 protein: CSARWTGFNQPQHF; CDR3 DNA: TGCAGTGCTAGATGGACAGGGTTCAATCAGCCCCAGCATTTT
J gene: TRBJ2-3; clone size: few; V gene: TRBV12-3/TRBV12-4; D gene: -; CDR3 protein: CASSPRWAMADTQYF; CDR3 DNA: TGTGCCAGCAGTCCAAGGTGGGCTATGGCAGATACGCAGTATTTT
J gene: TRBJ2-2; clone size: few; V gene: TRBV19; D gene: -; CDR3 protein: CASSIEAGRTGELFF; CDR3 DNA: TGTGCCAGTAGTATAGAGGCGGGACGGACCGGGGAGCTGTTTTTT
J gene: TRBJ1-1; clone size: -; V gene: TRBV30; D gene: -; CDR3 protein: CAWRGREVNRAFF; CDR3 DNA: TGTGCCTGGAGAGGCAGGGAGGTAAATAGAGCTTTCTTT